This T cell receptor (beta chain) was captured by sequencing in a study of CD8+CD57+ T cells in acquired aplastic anemia. Broader study findings: For CD8+ Simpson's diversity, patients and controls showed no significant difference.

Profiles of TCR beta VDJ and CDR3 were generated from a genomic DNA template. TCRdb redid the calling of the reads with MiXCR, one entry per CDR3 protein. The sample comprises 200,000 to 250,000 distinct CDR3 sequences, approximately 57% of which are singletons, and over 25% rests with the top ten. Germline assignment: CDR1 SGHVS and CDR2 FQNEAQ. This CDR3 region has 16 residues. J was trimmed by 9 bases and V by 2 bases; bases with no gene match: 12. This clonotype showed up many times. Its antigen is unidentified. The sequenced sample was sorted CD4+, CD8+, or CD8+CD57+ T cells (not recorded which) from PBMCs. The chain combines TRBV7-8 with TRBJ2-1; TRBD1 matches 8 bases. This receptor was taken from a human donor in good health. The CDR3 DNA reads as TGTGCCAGCAGCTTAACATCCGGGACAGGCCAGGGTGAGCAGTTCTTC. It encodes CASSLTSGTGQGEQFF.